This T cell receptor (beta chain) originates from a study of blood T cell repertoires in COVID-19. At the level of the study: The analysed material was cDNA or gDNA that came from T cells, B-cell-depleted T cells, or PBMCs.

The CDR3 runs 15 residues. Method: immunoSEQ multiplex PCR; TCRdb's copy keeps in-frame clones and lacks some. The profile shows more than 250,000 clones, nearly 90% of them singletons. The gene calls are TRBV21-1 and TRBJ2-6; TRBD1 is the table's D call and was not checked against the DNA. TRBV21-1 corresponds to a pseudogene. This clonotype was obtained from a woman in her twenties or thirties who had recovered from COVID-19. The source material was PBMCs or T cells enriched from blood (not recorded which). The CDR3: CASSYRAPGANVLTF. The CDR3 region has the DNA TGTGCCAGCAGCTACAGGGCTCCTGGGGCCAACGTCCTGACTTTC.